This record covers a single T cell receptor (beta chain). These data originate in a study of blood T cell repertoires in COVID-19. Germline lookup yields CDR1 SEHNR and CDR2 FQNEAQ (reference sequence). The V gene lost 1 base and the J gene lost 8 bases, with 5 bases spanning the gap. This CDR3 has 11 amino acids. Clones were read by immunoSEQ multiplex PCR, and TCRdb kept only the in-frame ones, dropping some. The top ten clones hold 1% to 1.5% of a sample with 370,000 or so clones, more than 70% of them seen once. V and J are TRBV7-9 and TRBJ1-2; a weak D match, TRBD1 (5 bases). The sequence was obtained from a young man who had recovered from COVID-19. Sequencing used PBMCs or T cells enriched from blood (not recorded which). The CDR3 DNA is TGTGCCAGCAGCTTAGGGACAGGCTACACCTTC. Translation gives CASSLGTGYTF.